These 26 T cell receptor beta chains share one sample of origin, sequenced in a study of T cells after yellow fever vaccination. TCRdb processed the 5' RACE reads anew with MiXCR; each CDR3 protein has one entry. The table lists fewer than 500,000 distinct CDR3 sequences, under 20% of them singletons. Sample: PBMCs, taken before the yellow fever booster vaccination. These receptors were taken from a man between 18 and 29 years old who received the YFV17D yellow fever vaccine.

This clonotype was seen a few times. The gene calls are TRBV29-1 and TRBJ1-4; possible D gene TRBD1, 5 bases. The CDR3 consists of 13 residues. The germline V and J ends were trimmed by 7 bases and 5 bases, with 14 bases remaining between them. In germline, CDR1 is SQVTM, CDR2 ANQGSEA. This CDR3 is CSGGRGRNEKLFF. The DNA of the CDR3 is TGCAGCGGGGGGAGGGGCCGGAATGAAAAACTGTTTTTT.

The J gene is TRBJ2-3, the V gene TRBV4-2; D may match TRBD1 or TRBD2 (7 bases each). Trimming cost V 0 bases and J 6 bases, with 16 bases left between them. Looked up from germline, CDR1 is LGHNA and CDR2 is YNFKEQ. The CDR3 length is 16 residues. CDR3 loop: CASSQEVRGGTDTQYF. The CDR3 DNA follows: TGTGCCAGCAGCCAAGAGGTCAGGGGGGGGACCGATACGCAGTATTTT.

This clonotype was counted a few times. This chain joins TRBV4-1 and TRBJ2-3; TRBD2 might be the D (6 bases). Trimming left V 1 base short and J 3 bases short, with 17 bases between. Germline CDR1 is MGHRA and CDR2 is YSYEKL. This CDR3 region has 17 residues. The CDR3 reads CASSQVGAGKGTDTQYF. The CDR3 DNA follows: TGCGCCAGCAGCCAAGTTGGGGCGGGGAAGGGTACAGATACGCAGTATTTT.

The rearrangement links TRBV7-2 to TRBJ1-5; 9 bases map to TRBD1. The V gene's germline CDR1 is SGHTA and CDR2 FQGNSA. The V gene end was trimmed by 4 bases and the J gene end by 1 base; junction bases not matched to a gene: 2. There are 15 residues in the CDR3. CDR3 residues: CASSWDRASNQPQHF. CDR3 bases: TGTGCCAGCAGCTGGGACAGGGCGAGCAATCAGCCCCAGCATTTT.

This clonotype has only a few counts. J is TRBJ2-3 and V is TRBV4-2, with TRBD2 matching 8 bases. This CDR3 is built from 16 residues. Trimming removed 2 bases from V and 4 bases from J; junction bases left unmatched: 8. CDR1 is LGHNA, CDR2 YNFKEQ, per germline. DNA of the CDR3: TGTGCCAGCAGCCAATCCCCCGGGACTAGACCAGATACGCAGTATTTT. As protein: CASSQSPGTRPDTQYF.

This clonotype appeared a few times. The V and J genes are TRBV29-1 and TRBJ2-2; 11 bases line up with TRBD1. The CDR3 contains 14 residues. Germline V CDR1 and CDR2: SQVTM, ANQGSEA. V lost 6 bases to trimming and J lost 6 bases; unmatched junction nucleotides: 6. DNA of the CDR3: TGCAGCGTAGAGGGACAGGGGGGGGCCGGGGAGCTGTTTTTT. Protein sequence: CSVEGQGGAGELFF.

J is TRBJ2-2 and V is TRBV7-2; TRBD1 agrees at 10 bases. The J segment lost 3 bases and the V segment lost 7 bases, leaving 8 bases of the junction unmatched. Germline CDR1 is SGHTA and CDR2 is FQGNSA. The CDR3 loop spans 16 amino acids. The CDR3: CASKGAGTGDTGELFF. In DNA form, the CDR3 reads TGTGCCAGCAAAGGGGCCGGGACAGGGGACACCGGGGAGCTGTTTTTT.

This clonotype was seen more than once but under ten times. This chain uses TRBV29-1 with TRBJ1-1, with D hard to call. This CDR3 region has 14 residues. Germline V gene lookup returns CDR1 SQVTM and CDR2 ANQGSEA. Trimming shortened V by 0 bases and J by 2 bases, and 10 bases separated the two germline ends. DNA of the CDR3: TGCAGCGTTGAAGATCACGGCCGAAACACTGAAGCTTTCTTT. Its translation is CSVEDHGRNTEAFF.

This clonotype was seen a few times. This chain connects TRBV18 to TRBJ2-5; D might be TRBD1 (6 bases). Trimming cost V 6 bases and J 4 bases, with 12 bases left between them. Germline CDR1 reads KGHSH; CDR2 reads LQKENI. There are 13 residues in the CDR3. The CDR3 is CASSPGQSETQYF. Here the CDR3 DNA reads TGTGCCAGCTCTCCCGGACAGTCAGAGACCCAGTACTTC.

This clonotype was counted a few times. V is TRBV4-1 and J is TRBJ2-5; TRBD2 might be the D (6 bases). The CDR3 spans 16 residues. From germline, CDR1 is MGHRA and CDR2 YSYEKL. Trimming removed 1 base at V and 5 bases at J, with 17 bases between. This chain's CDR3 is CASSQVDTGVGETQYF. For the CDR3, the DNA is TGCGCCAGCAGCCAAGTTGACACGGGGGTAGGCGAGACCCAGTACTTC.

This clonotype has only a few counts. The genes are TRBV2 and TRBJ2-5; either TRBD1 or TRBD2 may supply D (5 bases each). The CDR3 is 16 amino acids. The ends were cut back, 4 bases at V and 0 bases at J, with 15 bases in the middle. The germline gives CDR1 SNHLY, CDR2 FYNNEI. The CDR3 is CASSGVLGVHQETQYF. The DNA for the CDR3 is TGTGCCAGCAGTGGGGTCTTGGGGGTGCACCAAGAGACCCAGTACTTC.

The chain carries TRBV5-8 and TRBJ1-2, with D maybe TRBD1 (6 bases). The V end lost 4 bases, the J end lost 8 bases, and 12 bases lay between the germline ends. Germline lookup yields CDR1 SGHTS and CDR2 YDEGEE. This CDR3 spans 12 amino acids. CDR3 in amino acids: CASSLTGRGYTF. The CDR3 bases are TGTGCCAGCAGCCTAACAGGGAGAGGCTACACCTTC.

This chain joins TRBV29-1 and TRBJ2-3, with D possibly matching TRBD2 (7 bases). The CDR3 covers 13 residues. Germline CDR1 is SQVTM and CDR2 is ANQGSEA. V lost 7 bases, J lost 1 base, and 12 bases lay in between. CDR3 in amino acids: CSAGGTRTDTQYF. CDR3 nucleotide sequence: TGCAGCGCCGGGGGGACACGCACAGATACGCAGTATTTT.

The chain joins TRBV5-1 to TRBJ2-1; a possible D gene is TRBD2 (6 bases). CDR1 is SGHRS and CDR2 is YFSETQ in the germline V gene. CDR3 length: 17 residues. The V and J ends lost 7 bases and 0 bases respectively, with 20 bases between them. The CDR3 region has the DNA TGCGCCAGCCGGGGATCGGCGCGGGGTCTCTCCTACAATGAGCAGTTCTTC. Translated, it gives CASRGSARGLSYNEQFF.

The V and J genes are TRBV4-3 and TRBJ2-1, with D maybe TRBD2 (5 bases). From germline, CDR1 is LGHNA and CDR2 YSLEER. Between the trimmed V and J ends, which lost 0 bases and 0 bases, there was a span of 6 bases. There are 15 residues in the CDR3. In DNA form, the CDR3 reads TGCGCCAGCAGCCAAGAAGAGGGCTCCTACAATGAGCAGTTCTTC. Translated, it gives CASSQEEGSYNEQFF.

This clonotype was counted many times. V gene TRBV12-3 or TRBV12-4 combines with J gene TRBJ1-5, with 9 bases fitting TRBD1. V shed 5 bases and J 0 bases; nucleotides not matched to a gene: 5. The CDR3 loop spans 16 amino acids. The CDR3 region has the DNA TGTGCCAGCAGTCCGGGGACAGGGTTTAGCAATCAGCCCCAGCATTTT. The encoded protein is CASSPGTGFSNQPQHF.

This clonotype has a handful of counts. The chain employs TRBV12-3 or TRBV12-4 and TRBJ1-5, with D perhaps TRBD1 (5 bases). The V end was cut by 4 bases, the J end by 5 bases, with 9 bases between. The CDR3 loop spans 13 amino acids. This CDR3 is CASSSEGHQPQHF. The CDR3, as DNA: TGTGCCAGCAGTTCGGAGGGGCATCAGCCCCAGCATTTT.

CDR3 coding DNA: TGTGCCAGCATCCCATCCTTCCCGGGGGGACGTGAGACCCAGTACTTC. This sequence encodes CASIPSFPGGRETQYF. This chain uses TRBV7-2 with TRBJ2-5; 7 bases line up with TRBD2. CDR3 size: 16 residues. V gave up 7 bases and J gave up 5 bases; unmatched junction bases: 16. Germline-derived CDR1 and CDR2 are SGHTA and FQGNSA.

This chain connects TRBV12-3 or TRBV12-4 to TRBJ2-2; weak D call: TRBD2 (6 bases). CDR3 length: 13 amino acids. Trimming stripped 10 bases from V and 8 bases from J, with 17 bases between. The CDR3 is CATYRRGFGELFF. The CDR3 nucleotides read TGTGCCACCTATCGCCGGGGGTTTGGGGAGCTGTTTTTT.

The chain couples TRBV11-2 to TRBJ2-4; D is undetermined. CDR3 length: 18 amino acids. CDR1 is SGHAT, CDR2 FQNNGV, per germline. Deletions cut 0 bases from V and 8 bases from J, with 23 bases between. The CDR3 is CASSLDKAYGGRLDIQYF. The DNA of the CDR3 is TGTGCCAGCAGCTTAGATAAGGCGTACGGCGGTAGGTTGGACATTCAGTACTTC.

The CDR3 region is CASRRQGAGYEQYF. DNA of the CDR3: TGTGCCAGCAGACGACAGGGGGCAGGCTACGAGCAGTACTTC. J is TRBJ2-7 and V is TRBV12-3 or TRBV12-4, with 10 bases aligning to TRBD1. V gave up 6 bases and J gave up 3 bases; unmatched junction bases: 5. The CDR3 is made up of 14 amino acids.

This clonotype was counted once. V and J are TRBV5-1 and TRBJ2-7; D ambiguous. Trimming stripped 4 bases from V and 0 bases from J, with 14 bases between. CDR3 length: 15 residues. The germline CDR1 and CDR2 sequences are SGHRS and YFSETQ. CDR3 coding DNA: TGCGCCAGCAGCGCAAACGGGTACTTCTCCTACGAGCAGTACTTC. This sequence encodes CASSANGYFSYEQYF.

This clonotype appeared a few times. The J gene is TRBJ2-2, the V gene TRBV5-1, with D uncertain. The CDR3 is made up of 14 amino acids. V was shortened by 0 bases and J by 8 bases, with 11 bases between the two germline ends. Germline V lookup: CDR1 SGHRS, CDR2 YFSETQ. CDR3 bases: TGCGCCAGCAGCTTGGGAACCTTCGGGGGGGAGCTGTTTTTT. Its translation: CASSLGTFGGELFF. Looking up the rest from reference TRBV5-1 and TRBJ2-2 gives the full variable domain: KAGVTQTPRYLIKTRGQQVTLSCSPISGHRSVSWYQQTPGQGLQFLFEYFSETQRNKGNFPGRFSGRQFSNSRSEMNVSTLELGDSALYLCASSLGTFGGELFFGEGSRLTVL.

The chain recombines TRBV12-3 or TRBV12-4 with TRBJ1-1; D is undetermined. V was cut by 6 bases and J by 0 bases, with 8 bases left in between. The CDR3 is 13 residues long. CDR3 protein: CASRSILNTEAFF. Written as DNA, the CDR3 is TGTGCCAGCAGGTCCATACTGAACACTGAAGCTTTCTTT.

This clonotype showed up just a few times. This rearrangement joins TRBV29-1 to TRBJ2-5, with D unclear. Trimming took off 6 bases at V and 5 bases at J, with 7 bases between the two ends. In germline, CDR1 is SQVTM, CDR2 ANQGSEA. The CDR3 runs 10 residues. The CDR3, as DNA: TGCAGCGTGACTGGGGAGACCCAGTACTTC. It is translated as CSVTGETQYF.

This clonotype was seen at least ten times. The chain is built from TRBV5-1 and TRBJ2-1, with 9 bases lining up with TRBD2. After removal of 0 bases from V and 8 bases from J, the junction contained 9 bases not matched to a gene. Germline CDR1 reads SGHRS; CDR2 reads YFSETQ. This CDR3 region has 16 residues. In nucleotides, the CDR3 is TGCGCCAGCAGCTTGGCCACGCGGGGGGGCTCGGATGAGCAGTTCTTC. Protein: CASSLATRGGSDEQFF.